What follows describes a single T cell receptor (beta chain). The antigen is not known. This entry is derived from a study of CD8+ T cells in alopecia areata. Study information: Tofacitinib was taken orally by treated patients, and the dose was 5 to 10 mg twice daily.

This CDR3 comprises 14 residues. Germline V CDR1 and CDR2: MDHEN, SYDVKM. With V trimmed by 6 bases and J by 6 bases, 10 bases remained unmatched. Following extraction, RNA underwent reverse transcription to cDNA, which served as the sequencing template. Assay: immunoSEQ multiplex PCR; the TCRdb copy retains only in-frame clones and omits some. The top ten hold 5.5% of the sample, which has 150,000 to 250,000 clones, 55% to 75% seen once. Treatment noted: oral pan-JAK inhibitor, 5-10 mg twice daily. Cell sorting was applied to PBMCs, and CD4+ and CD8+ T cells were collected. General study findings and limits: Lesional scalp, notably in alopecia totalis/universalis, had clonality above that of normal scalp. Against the mouse data, patients shared TCRs less clearly, possibly for HLA reasons.

The origin of this receptor is a human donor with alopecia areata. The sequencing here drew on CD4+ T cells sorted from blood, taken at week 24, from a patient treated with tofacitinib. J is TRBJ2-7 and V is TRBV28, with TRBD1 identical over 8 bases. This chain's CDR3 is CASRPRTGRGEQYF. The CDR3 coding sequence is TGTGCCAGCAGGCCACGGACAGGGAGAGGCGAGCAGTACTTC. Using reference TRBV28 and TRBJ2-7 for the parts outside the CDR3, the full variable domain is DVKVTQSSRYLVKRTGEKVFLECVQDMDHENMFWYRQDPGLGLRLIYFSYDVKMKEKGDIPEGYSVSREKKERFSLILESASTNQTSMYLCASRPRTGRGEQYFGPGTRLTVT.